The 4 T cell receptor beta chains in this list originate from one sample, sequenced in a study of cytomegalovirus exposure and HLA in healthy donors. The repertoire was sequenced with immunoSEQ multiplex PCR; TCRdb's copy has only in-frame clones and lacks some. Of around 250,000 clones listed, about 90% are singletons. Sequences were obtained from PBMCs. These receptors were obtained from a woman in her twenties or thirties in good health and CMV-seronegative.

This clone came up once. The rearrangement links TRBV4-2 to TRBJ2-1; 12 bases are a match to TRBD2. Germline trimming cut 4 bases from V and 0 bases from J; bases unmatched to any gene: 10. Germline assignment: CDR1 LGHNA and CDR2 YNFKEQ. The CDR3 is 19 amino acids. DNA for the CDR3: TGTGCCAGCAGCCTAGCTCTAGCGGGAGGGAAGAGCTCCTACAATGAGCAGTTCTTC. As protein: CASSLALAGGKSSYNEQFF.

Remarks on this clone: Other DNA sequences in the same sample also yield this CDR3. The chain employs TRBV19 and TRBJ2-7; D is perhaps TRBD1 or TRBD2 (5 bases each). CDR1 and CDR2 (germline): LNHDA, SQIVND (reference sequence). The CDR3 runs 13 residues. With 3 bases removed from V and 1 base from J, the gap between germline ends came to 7 bases. The CDR3 DNA is TGTGCCAGTAGTATTGGGGGATCCTACGAGCAGTACTTC. It codes for CASSIGGSYEQYF. Full variable domain (remainder filled in from reference TRBV19 and TRBJ2-7): DGGITQSPKYLFRKEGQNVTLSCEQNLNHDAMYWYRQDPGQGLRLIYYSQIVNDFQKGDIAEGYSVSREKKESFPLTVTSAQKNPTAFYLCASSIGGSYEQYFGPGTRLTVT.

This clone was detected only once. J is TRBJ2-7 and V is TRBV28, with D tentatively TRBD1 (6 bases). CDR1 and CDR2 from the germline V gene are MDHEN and SYDVKM. V shed 5 bases and J shed 3 bases, with 11 bases lying between them. This CDR3 contains 13 residues. The CDR3 reads CASSPGTNYEQYF. DNA for the CDR3: TGTGCCAGCAGTCCCGGGACAAACTACGAGCAGTACTTC.

This rearrangement joins TRBV18 to TRBJ2-1; possibly TRBD2 for D (6 bases). CDR3 size: 12 residues. The V gene's germline CDR1 is KGHSH and CDR2 LQKENI. Trimming shortened V by 6 bases and J by 9 bases, and 12 bases separated the two germline ends. CDR3 amino acids: CASSPTRTEQFF. The CDR3 DNA reads TGTGCCAGCTCTCCGACTAGAACTGAGCAGTTCTTC. The full variable domain, with the rest looked up from reference TRBV18 and TRBJ2-1, is NAGVMQNPRHLVRRRGQEARLRCSPMKGHSHVYWYRQLPEEGLKFMVYLQKENIIDESGMPKERFSAEFPKEGPSILRIQQVVRGDSAAYFCASSPTRTEQFFGPGTRLTVL.